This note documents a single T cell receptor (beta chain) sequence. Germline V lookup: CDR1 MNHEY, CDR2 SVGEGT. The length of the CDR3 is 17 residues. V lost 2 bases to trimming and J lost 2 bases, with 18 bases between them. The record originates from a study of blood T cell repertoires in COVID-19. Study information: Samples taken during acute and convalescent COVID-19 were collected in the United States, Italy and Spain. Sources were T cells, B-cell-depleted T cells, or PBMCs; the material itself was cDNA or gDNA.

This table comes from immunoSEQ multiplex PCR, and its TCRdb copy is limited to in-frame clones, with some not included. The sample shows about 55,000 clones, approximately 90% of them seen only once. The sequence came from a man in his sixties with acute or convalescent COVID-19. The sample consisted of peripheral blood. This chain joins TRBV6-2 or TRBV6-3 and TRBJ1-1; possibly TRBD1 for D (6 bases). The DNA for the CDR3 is TGTGCCAGCAGTTACAAGAAAGACAGGTCTTTAAACACTGAAGCTTTCTTT. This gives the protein CASSYKKDRSLNTEAFF.